The source of this TCR beta chain is a study of ipilimumab plus nivolumab after autologous stem cell transplantation. Study-level information: A median of roughly eight nivolumab and five or six ipilimumab doses were given. The DLBCL group included primary refractory and relapsed cases. Study-level points and caveats: The authors say TCR, Treg and microbiome findings warrant further study.

A word on this clone: Its antigen is not identified.

There are 13 residues in the CDR3. Trimming removed 8 bases at V and 4 bases at J, with 14 bases between. Germline CDR1 is MDHEN and CDR2 is SYDVKM. Clones were read by immunoSEQ multiplex PCR, and TCRdb kept only the in-frame ones, dropping some. The sample yields tens of thousands of clones, approximately 73% seen once. Starting 14 to 28 days after autologous transplant, ipilimumab 1 mg/kg was given. The chain has TRBV28 and TRBJ1-1; D might be TRBD1 (5 bases). Here the sequenced sample was PBMCs, taken in a trial of ipilimumab plus nivolumab as post-transplant consolidation. The clonotype was recovered from a male donor with diffuse large B-cell lymphoma. The CDR3 bases are TGTGCCAGCGGGAGACAGCGGGCCACTGAAGCTTTCTTT. Its translation is CASGRQRATEAFF.